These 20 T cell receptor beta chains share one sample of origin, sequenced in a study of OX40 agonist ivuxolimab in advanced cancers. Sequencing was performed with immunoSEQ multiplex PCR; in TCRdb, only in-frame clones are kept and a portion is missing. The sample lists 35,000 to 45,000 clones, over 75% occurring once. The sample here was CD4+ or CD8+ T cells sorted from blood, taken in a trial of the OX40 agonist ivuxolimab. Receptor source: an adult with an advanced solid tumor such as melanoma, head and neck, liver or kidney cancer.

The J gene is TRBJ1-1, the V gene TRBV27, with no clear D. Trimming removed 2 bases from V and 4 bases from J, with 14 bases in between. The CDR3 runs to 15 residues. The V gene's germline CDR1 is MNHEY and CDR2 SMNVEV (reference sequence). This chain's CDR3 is CASSLGVGATTEAFF. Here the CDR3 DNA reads TGTGCCAGCAGTTTAGGGGTTGGTGCGACCACTGAAGCTTTCTTT.

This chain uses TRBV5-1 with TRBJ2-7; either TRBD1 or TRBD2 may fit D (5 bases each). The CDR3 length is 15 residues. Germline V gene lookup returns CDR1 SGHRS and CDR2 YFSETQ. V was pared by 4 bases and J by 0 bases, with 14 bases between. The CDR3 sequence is CASSAFSGSSYEQYF. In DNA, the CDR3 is TGCGCCAGCAGCGCCTTTTCAGGGAGCTCCTACGAGCAGTACTTC.

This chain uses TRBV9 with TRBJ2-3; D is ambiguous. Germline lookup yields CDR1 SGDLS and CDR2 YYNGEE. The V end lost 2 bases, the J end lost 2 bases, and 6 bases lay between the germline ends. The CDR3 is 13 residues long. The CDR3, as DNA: TGTGCCAGCAGCGTCGGAAACACAGATACGCAGTATTTT. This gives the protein CASSVGNTDTQYF.

CDR3: CAWSVRTSGMLQSSKNIQYF. The DNA for the CDR3 is TGTGCCTGGAGTGTTCGAACTAGCGGGATGCTGCAGTCGAGCAAAAACATTCAGTACTTC. The rearrangement links TRBV30 to TRBJ2-4; 10 bases are shared with TRBD2. From germline, CDR1 is GTSNPN and CDR2 SVGIG (reference sequence). J was trimmed by 3 bases and V by 0 bases; bases with no gene match: 17. This CDR3 region has 20 residues.

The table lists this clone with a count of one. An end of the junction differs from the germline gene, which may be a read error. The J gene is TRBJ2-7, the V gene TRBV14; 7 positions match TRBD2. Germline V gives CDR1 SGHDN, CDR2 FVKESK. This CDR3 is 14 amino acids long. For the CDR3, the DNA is TGTGCCAGCAGCTATAATTACCGGGACTACCAGCAGTACTTC. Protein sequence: CASSYNYRDYQQYF.

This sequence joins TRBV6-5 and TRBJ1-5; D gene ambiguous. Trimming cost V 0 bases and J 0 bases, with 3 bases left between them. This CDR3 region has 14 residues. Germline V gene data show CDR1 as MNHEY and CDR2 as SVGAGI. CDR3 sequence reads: CASSYSGSNQPQHF. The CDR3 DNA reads TGTGCCAGCAGTTACTCGGGTAGCAATCAGCCCCAGCATTTT.

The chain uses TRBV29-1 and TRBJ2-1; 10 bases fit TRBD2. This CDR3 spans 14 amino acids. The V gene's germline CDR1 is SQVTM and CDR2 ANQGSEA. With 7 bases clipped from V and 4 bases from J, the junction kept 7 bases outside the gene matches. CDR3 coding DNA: TGCAGCGGTGCTAGCGGGAGTTTTTACAATGAGCAGTTCTTC. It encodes CSGASGSFYNEQFF.

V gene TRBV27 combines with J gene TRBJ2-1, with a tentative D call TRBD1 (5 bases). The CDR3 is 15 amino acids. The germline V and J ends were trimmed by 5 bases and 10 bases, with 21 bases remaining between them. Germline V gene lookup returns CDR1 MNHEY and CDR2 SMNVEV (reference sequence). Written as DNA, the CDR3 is TGTGCCAGCAGTCCCCGGAAGGGGCTCTGGATGGAGCAGTTCTTC. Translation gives CASSPRKGLWMEQFF.

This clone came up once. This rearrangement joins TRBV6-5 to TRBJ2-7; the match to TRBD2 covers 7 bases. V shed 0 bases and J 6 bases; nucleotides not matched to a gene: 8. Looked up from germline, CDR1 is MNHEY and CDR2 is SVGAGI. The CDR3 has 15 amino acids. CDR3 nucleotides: TGTGCCAGCAGTTACTCGTCGGGAGGTTACGGCGAGCAGTACTTC. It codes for CASSYSSGGYGEQYF.

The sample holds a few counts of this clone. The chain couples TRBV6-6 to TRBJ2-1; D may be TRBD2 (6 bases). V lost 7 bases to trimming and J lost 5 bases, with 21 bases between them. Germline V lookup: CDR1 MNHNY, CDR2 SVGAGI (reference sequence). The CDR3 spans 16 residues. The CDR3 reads CASTGTAGTRDNEQFF. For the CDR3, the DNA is TGTGCCAGCACCGGAACAGCGGGCACACGAGACAATGAGCAGTTCTTC.

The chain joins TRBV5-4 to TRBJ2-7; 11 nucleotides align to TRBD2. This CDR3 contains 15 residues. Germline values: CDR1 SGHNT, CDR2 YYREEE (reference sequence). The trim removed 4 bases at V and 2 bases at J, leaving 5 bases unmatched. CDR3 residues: CASSQGLAGPYEQYF. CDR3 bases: TGTGCCAGCAGCCAAGGACTAGCGGGCCCCTACGAGCAGTACTTC. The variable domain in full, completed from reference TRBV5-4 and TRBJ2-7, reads ETGVTQSPTHLIKTRGQQVTLRCSSQSGHNTVSWYQQALGQGPQFIFQYYREEENGRGNFPPRFSGLQFPNYSSELNVNALELDDSALYLCASSQGLAGPYEQYFGPGTRLTVT.

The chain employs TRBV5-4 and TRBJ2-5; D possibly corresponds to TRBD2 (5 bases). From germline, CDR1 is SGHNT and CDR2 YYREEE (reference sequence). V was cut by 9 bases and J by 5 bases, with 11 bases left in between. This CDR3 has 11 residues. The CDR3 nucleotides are TGTGCCACCGGGATCGGGGAGACCCAGTACTTC. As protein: CATGIGETQYF. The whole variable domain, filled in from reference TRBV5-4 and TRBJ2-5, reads ETGVTQSPTHLIKTRGQQVTLRCSSQSGHNTVSWYQQALGQGPQFIFQYYREEENGRGNFPPRFSGLQFPNYSSELNVNALELDDSALYLCATGIGETQYFGPGTRLLVL.

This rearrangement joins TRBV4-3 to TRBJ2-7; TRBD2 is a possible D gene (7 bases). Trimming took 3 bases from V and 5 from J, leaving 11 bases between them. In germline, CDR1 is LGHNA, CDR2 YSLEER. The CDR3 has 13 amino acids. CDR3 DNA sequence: TGCGCCAGCAGCCAGGGGGGGGCCCACGAGCAGTACTTC. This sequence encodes CASSQGGAHEQYF.

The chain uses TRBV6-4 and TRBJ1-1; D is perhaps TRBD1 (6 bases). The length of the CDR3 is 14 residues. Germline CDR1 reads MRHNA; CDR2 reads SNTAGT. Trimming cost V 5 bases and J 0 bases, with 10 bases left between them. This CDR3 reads CASSPTGMNTEAFF. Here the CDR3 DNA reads TGTGCCAGCAGTCCCACAGGGATGAACACTGAAGCTTTCTTT.

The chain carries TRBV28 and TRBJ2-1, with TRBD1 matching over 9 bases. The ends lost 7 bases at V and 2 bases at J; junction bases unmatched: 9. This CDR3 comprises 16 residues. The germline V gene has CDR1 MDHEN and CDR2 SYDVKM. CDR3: CASKNSGTGTYNEQFF. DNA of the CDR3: TGTGCCAGCAAGAATTCCGGGACAGGGACCTACAATGAGCAGTTCTTC. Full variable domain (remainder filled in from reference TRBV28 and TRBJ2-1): DVKVTQSSRYLVKRTGEKVFLECVQDMDHENMFWYRQDPGLGLRLIYFSYDVKMKEKGDIPEGYSVSREKKERFSLILESASTNQTSMYLCASKNSGTGTYNEQFFGPGTRLTVL.

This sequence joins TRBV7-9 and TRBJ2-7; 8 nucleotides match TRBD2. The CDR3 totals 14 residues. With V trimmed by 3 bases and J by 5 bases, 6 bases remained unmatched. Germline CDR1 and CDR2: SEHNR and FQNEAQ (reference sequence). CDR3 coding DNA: TGTGCCAGCAGCTTTAGCGGGAATAATAACGAGCAGTACTTC. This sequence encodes CASSFSGNNNEQYF.

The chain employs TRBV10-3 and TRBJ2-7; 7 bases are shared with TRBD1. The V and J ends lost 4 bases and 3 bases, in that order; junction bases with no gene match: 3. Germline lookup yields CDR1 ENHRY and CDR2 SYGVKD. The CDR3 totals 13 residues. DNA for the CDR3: TGTGCCATCAGTGTGGGACAGAGCTACGAGCAGTACTTC. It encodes CAISVGQSYEQYF.

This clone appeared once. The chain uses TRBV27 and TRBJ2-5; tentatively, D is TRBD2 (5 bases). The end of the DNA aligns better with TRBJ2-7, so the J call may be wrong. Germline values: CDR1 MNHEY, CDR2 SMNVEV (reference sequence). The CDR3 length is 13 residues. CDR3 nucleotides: TGTGCCAGCAGCTTAAGCGGAAATTACGAGCAGTACTTC. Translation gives CASSLSGNYEQYF.

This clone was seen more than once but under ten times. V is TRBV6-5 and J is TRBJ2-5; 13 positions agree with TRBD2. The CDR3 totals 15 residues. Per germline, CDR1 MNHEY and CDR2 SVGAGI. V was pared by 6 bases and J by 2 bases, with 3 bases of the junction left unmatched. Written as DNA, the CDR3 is TGTGCCAGCAGCGCACTAGCGGGAGGGCAAGAGACCCAGTACTTC. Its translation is CASSALAGGQETQYF.

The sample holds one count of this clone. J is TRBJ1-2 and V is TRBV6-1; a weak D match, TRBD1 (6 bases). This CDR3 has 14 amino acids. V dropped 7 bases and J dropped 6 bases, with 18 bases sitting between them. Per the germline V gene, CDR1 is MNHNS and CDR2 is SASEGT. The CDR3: CASTVGGRGDGYTF. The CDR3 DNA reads TGTGCCAGCACCGTTGGGGGGCGAGGTGATGGCTACACCTTC.